Each of the 32 T cell receptor beta chains below was sequenced from the same sample in a study of Ad26.COV2.S vaccination and SARS-CoV-2 variants listed by TCRdb under 2021. The treatment or condition label for this specimen denotes: over 15 received Ad26.COV2.S at low or high dose, single or two shots; several received placebo; per-sample allocation not given. Repertoires of vaccine and placebo recipients were sequenced from samples collected on day 63 after the first injection. Libraries came from the immunoSEQ multiplex PCR assay. TCRdb mirrors the immuneACCESS table, restricted to in-frame sequences. Some clones are absent from its copies; in checked studies, under half trace to an unresolved V gene, and the reason for the others is unknown. The sample table holds fewer than 500,000 clones, of which about 91% were seen once. The top ten hold around 2.5% of the sample. The specimen was peripheral blood, collected in a trial of Ad26.COV2.S vaccine versus placebo. These receptors came from a person between 18 and 60 years old who received the Ad26.COV2.S COVID-19 vaccine or a placebo.

This rearrangement joins TRBV18 to TRBJ2-3; D not resolved. The CDR3 extends over 13 amino acids. The V gene's germline CDR1 is KGHSH and CDR2 LQKENI. V dropped 6 bases and J dropped 5 bases, with 12 bases sitting between them. In DNA, the CDR3 is TGTGCCAGCTCTCCCGGGTCTAAAGATACGCAGTATTTT. As protein: CASSPGSKDTQYF.

V and J are TRBV15 and TRBJ1-1; D gene ambiguous. The CDR3 spans 11 residues. The ends were cut back, 3 bases at V and 11 bases at J, with 10 bases in the middle. Germline CDR1 LNHNV, CDR2 YYDKDF (reference sequence). This CDR3 is CATSRPGEAFF. The CDR3 DNA is TGTGCCACCAGCAGGCCCGGGGAGGCTTTCTTT.

This chain links TRBV30 with TRBJ2-2; tentative D call: TRBD1 (6 bases). This CDR3 is built from 14 residues. V was cut by 0 bases and J by 3 bases, with 8 bases left in between. Germline CDR1 reads GTSNPN; CDR2 reads SVGIG (reference sequence). The CDR3 is CAWSVGTYTGELFF. In DNA form, the CDR3 reads TGTGCCTGGAGTGTCGGGACATACACCGGGGAGCTGTTTTTT. Together with reference TRBV30 and TRBJ2-2, the CDR3 gives the full variable domain: SQTIHQWPATLVQPVGSPLSLECTVEGTSNPNLYWYRQAAGRGLQLLFYSVGIGQISSEVPQNLSASRPQDRQFILSSKKLLLSDSGFYLCAWSVGTYTGELFFGEGSRLTVL.

The chain carries TRBV19 and TRBJ1-4, with D unclear. V was cut by 5 bases and J by 6 bases, with 10 bases left in between. The germline V gene has CDR1 LNHDA and CDR2 SQIVND (reference sequence). CDR3 length: 13 amino acids. DNA of the CDR3: TGTGCCAGTAGTGAGAGGTGGGATGAAAAACTGTTTTTT. Amino acids: CASSERWDEKLFF.

This chain links TRBV7-3 with TRBJ1-2, with a weak D call TRBD1 (5 bases). This CDR3 region has 15 residues. V dropped 4 bases and J dropped 4 bases, with 16 bases sitting between them. CDR1 SGHTA and CDR2 FQGTGA come from the germline V gene. The CDR3 protein is CASSSQAGTVYGYTF. The CDR3 DNA sequence: TGTGCCAGCAGCTCTCAGGCCGGGACGGTCTATGGCTACACCTTC.

The chain uses TRBV13 and TRBJ2-1; 9 positions agree with TRBD2. Germline trimming cut 5 bases from V and 7 bases from J; bases unmatched to any gene: 15. There are 17 residues in the CDR3. Germline CDR1 reads PRHDT; CDR2 reads FYEKMQ (reference sequence). CDR3 DNA sequence: TGTGCCAGCAGCCAACCCCTGGGACTAGCAGTGGGAAATGAGCAGTTCTTC. This translates into CASSQPLGLAVGNEQFF.

The genes are TRBV5-4 and TRBJ1-1; D gene uncertain. Germline assignment: CDR1 SGHNT and CDR2 YYREEE (reference sequence). This CDR3 spans 13 amino acids. V was cut by 6 bases and J by 2 bases, with 11 bases left in between. The CDR3: CASTTPRNTEAFF. CDR3 DNA: TGTGCCAGCACCACGCCCCGAAACACTGAAGCTTTCTTT.

J is TRBJ2-5 and V is TRBV9; 8 nucleotides align to TRBD2. The CDR3 is 17 residues long. The V gene end was trimmed by 0 bases and the J gene end by 3 bases; junction bases not matched to a gene: 10. Germline loops: CDR1 SGDLS, CDR2 YYNGEE. This CDR3 reads CASSVVGAGGQEETQYF. CDR3 bases: TGTGCCAGCAGCGTAGTCGGTGCGGGAGGCCAAGAAGAGACCCAGTACTTC.

This clone was recorded only once. CDR3: CASSQAGFIDTGELFF. CDR3 sequence (DNA): TGCGCCAGCAGCCAAGCCGGGTTCATAGACACCGGGGAGCTGTTTTTT. The chain is built from TRBV4-3 and TRBJ2-2; D not certain. Germline V gene sequence: CDR1 LGHNA, CDR2 YSLEER. CDR3 length: 16 residues. Trimming removed 1 base from V and 3 bases from J, with 12 bases in between.

This clone was counted only a few times. The chain carries TRBV3-1 (or the pseudogene TRBV3-2) and TRBJ2-7, with D tentatively TRBD2 (6 bases). The CDR3 totals 15 residues. CDR1 LGHDT and CDR2 YNNKEL come from the germline V gene (reference sequence). Between the trimmed V and J ends, which lost 3 bases and 3 bases, there was a span of 15 bases. The CDR3 spells CASSQPRDSGYEQYV. For the CDR3, the DNA is TGTGCCAGCAGCCAGCCCCGGGATAGCGGCTACGAGCAGTACGTC.

The genes are TRBV2 and TRBJ1-6; the D is unclear. This CDR3 is built from 13 residues. Trimming shortened V by 10 bases and J by 6 bases, and 13 bases separated the two germline ends. The germline V gene encodes CDR1 SNHLY and CDR2 FYNNEI. The CDR3 DNA follows: TGTGCCAACTCCCTTGGGGTTAATTCACCCCTCCACTTT. This sequence encodes CANSLGVNSPLHF.

CDR3 sequence (DNA): TGTGCCAGCAGCTCCCCGAAGGGGACTAGCGCGGTAGATACGCAGTATTTT. Its protein product is CASSSPKGTSAVDTQYF. The chain employs TRBV7-2 and TRBJ2-3, with 10 bases fitting TRBD2. Trimming removed 4 bases from V and 5 bases from J; junction bases left unmatched: 12. CDR1 and CDR2 from the germline V gene are SGHTA and FQGNSA. This CDR3 is 17 amino acids long.

The chain carries TRBV5-1 and TRBJ2-6; D may be TRBD1 (5 bases). Per germline, CDR1 SGHRS and CDR2 YFSETQ. CDR3 length: 15 amino acids. Trimming stripped 3 bases from V and 8 bases from J, with 15 bases between. DNA of the CDR3: TGCGCCAGCAGCTCTTTCATACAGGCCCCCAACGTCCTGACTTTC. Translating gives CASSSFIQAPNVLTF.

About this clone: This CDR3 is also generated by other DNA sequences in the sample. The chain carries TRBV15 and TRBJ2-7; D not certain. Per the germline V gene, CDR1 is LNHNV and CDR2 is YYDKDF (reference sequence). This CDR3 is built from 12 residues. V was clipped by 0 bases and J by 3 bases, with 3 bases between them. CDR3: CATSRDSYEQYV. As DNA, the CDR3 is TGTGCCACCAGCAGAGATAGCTACGAGCAGTACGTC.

The chain uses TRBV15 and TRBJ1-1; D uncertain. CDR3 size: 13 residues. Germline CDR1 and CDR2: LNHNV and YYDKDF (reference sequence). Trimming pared 0 bases from V and 11 bases from J, leaving 13 bases between. Here the CDR3 reads CATSRDYPGSAFF. The CDR3, as DNA: TGTGCCACCAGCAGAGATTACCCCGGTTCCGCTTTCTTT.

The V gene is TRBV5-4, the J gene TRBJ2-7; D is undetermined. Germline V gene lookup returns CDR1 SGHNT and CDR2 YYREEE (reference sequence). The CDR3 consists of 13 residues. Trimming cost V 3 bases and J 7 bases, with 14 bases left between them. The CDR3 nucleotides are TGTGCCAGCAGCTCCGAAAACGCCTGGGAGCAGTACTTC. Amino acid sequence: CASSSENAWEQYF.

The gene calls are TRBV19 and TRBJ1-5, with a possible D match to TRBD1 (6 bases). CDR1 and CDR2 (germline): LNHDA, SQIVND (reference sequence). This CDR3 contains 17 residues. Trimming left V 3 bases short and J 6 bases short, with 21 bases between. The CDR3 loop reads CASSMSLSRGGSQPQHF. The CDR3 nucleotides are TGTGCCAGTAGTATGTCCCTAAGTAGGGGGGGCAGTCAGCCCCAGCATTTT.

The chain combines TRBV5-5 with TRBJ1-2; 7 positions match TRBD1. This CDR3 has 14 residues. With 4 bases clipped from V and 8 bases from J, the junction kept 11 bases outside the gene matches. Per germline, CDR1 SGHKS and CDR2 YYEKEE (reference sequence). This chain's CDR3 is CASSEYRQGPGYTF. CDR3 sequence (DNA): TGTGCCAGCAGCGAGTACCGACAGGGCCCAGGCTACACCTTC.

The V and J genes are TRBV5-6 and TRBJ1-2; TRBD1 is a possible D gene (5 bases). Germline CDR1 SGHDT, CDR2 YYEEEE. Trimming shortened V by 5 bases and J by 1 base, and 9 bases separated the two germline ends. This CDR3 has 13 amino acids. CDR3 sequence: CASRMDNNYGYTF. The CDR3 nucleotides read TGTGCCAGCAGGATGGACAATAACTATGGCTACACCTTC. The entire variable domain, with the rest obtained from reference TRBV5-6 and TRBJ1-2, is as follows: DAGVTQSPTHLIKTRGQQVTLRCSPKSGHDTVSWYQQALGQGPQFIFQYYEEEERQRGNFPDRFSGHQFPNYSSELNVNALLLGDSALYLCASRMDNNYGYTFGSGTRLTVV.

The chain carries TRBV7-2 and TRBJ1-1; no definite D call. Looked up from germline, CDR1 is SGHTA and CDR2 is FQGNSA. This CDR3 is built from 13 residues. The V end lost 0 bases, the J end lost 1 base, and 3 bases lay between the germline ends. This chain's CDR3 is CASSLAGNTEAFF. The CDR3 bases are TGTGCCAGCAGCTTAGCGGGGAACACTGAAGCTTTCTTT.

The V call is TRBV5-1, the J call TRBJ2-1; 8 bases match TRBD2. In germline, CDR1 is SGHRS, CDR2 YFSETQ. The ends lost 7 bases at V and 4 bases at J; junction bases unmatched: 7. This CDR3 comprises 14 residues. The CDR3 reads CASRGTSGYNEQFF. CDR3 sequence (DNA): TGCGCCAGCCGGGGCACTAGCGGATACAATGAGCAGTTCTTC.

J is TRBJ2-3 and V is TRBV10-3, with 14 bases matching TRBD2. V trimming: 0 bases; J trimming: 5 bases; junction bases outside the gene matches: 7. CDR3 length: 18 residues. Germline loops: CDR1 ENHRY, CDR2 SYGVKD. The CDR3 DNA reads TGTGCCATCAGTGAGTCGACTAGCGGGGGGGCCCGTGGAGATACGCAGTATTTT. It is translated as CAISESTSGGARGDTQYF.

Points on this clone: Other nucleotide sequences from this sample produce the same CDR3. The genes are TRBV5-1 and TRBJ2-5; tentatively, D is TRBD1 or TRBD2 (5 bases each). Trimming shortened V by 4 bases and J by 1 base, and 8 bases separated the two germline ends. Germline-derived CDR1 and CDR2 are SGHRS and YFSETQ. The CDR3 has 13 amino acids. The DNA of the CDR3 is TGCGCCAGCAGCGTGGGACCCCAAGAGACCCAGTACTTC. This translates into CASSVGPQETQYF.

J is TRBJ2-7 and V is TRBV3-1 (or the pseudogene TRBV3-2); 10 positions agree with TRBD2. This CDR3 is 14 amino acids long. Trimming cost V 3 bases and J 9 bases; bases outside gene matches: 8. The germline CDR1 and CDR2 sequences are LGHDT and YNNKEL (reference sequence). CDR3 loop: CASSHGPSGSVQYV. CDR3 bases: TGTGCCAGCAGCCATGGGCCTAGCGGGAGCGTGCAGTACGTC.

This clone was recorded only once. The rearrangement joins TRBV5-6 to TRBJ1-1; maybe TRBD1 (5 bases). The germline V gene encodes CDR1 SGHDT and CDR2 YYEEEE. Trimming left V 3 bases short and J 0 bases short, with 12 bases between. This CDR3 has 15 amino acids. The CDR3 DNA reads TGTGCCAGCAGCTCACGGACACGTATGAACACTGAAGCTTTCTTT. Translation: CASSSRTRMNTEAFF.

The chain combines TRBV7-9 with TRBJ2-3; 8 bases align to TRBD2. The CDR3 is made up of 15 amino acids. Germline assignment: CDR1 SEHNR and CDR2 FQNEAQ (reference sequence). V was pared by 1 base and J by 4 bases, with 4 bases of the junction left unmatched. The CDR3 bases are TGTGCCAGCAGCTTAGGTCTAGCGGGCGCAGATACGCAGTATTTT. Translating gives CASSLGLAGADTQYF.

Remarks on this clone: Other nucleotide sequences from this sample produce the same CDR3. This chain uses TRBV5-1 with TRBJ1-1, with D perhaps matching TRBD1 (5 bases). The germline V gene encodes CDR1 SGHRS and CDR2 YFSETQ. The V end lost 0 bases, the J end lost 4 bases, and 10 bases lay between the germline ends. This CDR3 spans 14 amino acids. Here the CDR3 DNA reads TGCGCCAGCAGCTTGGCCGGGGGTGGCACTGAAGCTTTCTTT. Amino acid sequence: CASSLAGGGTEAFF.

The V gene is TRBV19, the J gene TRBJ2-5; D possibly uses TRBD1 or TRBD2 (5 bases each). CDR1 and CDR2 (germline): LNHDA, SQIVND (reference sequence). This CDR3 has 15 residues. V lost 6 bases to trimming and J lost 5 bases, with 19 bases between them. The CDR3 region has the DNA TGTGCCAGTAGCGTATCCCGAGGGGCGAAGGAGACCCAGTACTTC. Its translation: CASSVSRGAKETQYF.

The V gene is TRBV28, the J gene TRBJ2-7; tentatively, D is TRBD1 (6 bases). Germline V gene data show CDR1 as MDHEN and CDR2 as SYDVKM. The length of the CDR3 is 11 residues. With 9 bases removed from V and 3 bases from J, the gap between germline ends came to 9 bases. The CDR3 DNA sequence: TGTGCCAGACAACAGGGCTACGAGCAGTACTTC. Protein sequence: CARQQGYEQYF.

The V gene is TRBV6-1, the J gene TRBJ2-7; TRBD1 matches 8 bases. Germline loops: CDR1 MNHNS, CDR2 SASEGT. The CDR3 spans 15 residues. V trimming: 3 bases; J trimming: 1 base; junction bases outside the gene matches: 5. CDR3 sequence reads: CASSDTGGISYEQYF. Here the CDR3 DNA reads TGTGCCAGCAGTGACACAGGGGGAATATCCTACGAGCAGTACTTC.

The V gene is TRBV9, the J gene TRBJ2-2; D may match TRBD1 or TRBD2 (5 bases each). This CDR3 is 15 amino acids long. The germline V gene has CDR1 SGDLS and CDR2 YYNGEE. Trimming shortened V by 0 bases and J by 4 bases, and 10 bases separated the two germline ends. CDR3: CASSVVWGSTGELFF. The DNA of the CDR3 is TGTGCCAGCAGCGTAGTATGGGGGAGCACCGGGGAGCTGTTTTTT.

This CDR3 is CASSKGTLTNQPQHF. CDR3 nucleotides: TGTGCCAGCAGCAAGGGGACACTGACCAATCAGCCCCAGCATTTT. J is TRBJ1-5 and V is TRBV6-2 or TRBV6-3; weak D call: TRBD1 (6 bases). Germline lookup yields CDR1 MNHEY and CDR2 SVGEGT. The V end lost 6 bases, the J end lost 3 bases, and 15 bases lay between the germline ends. This CDR3 has 15 amino acids.